The 5 T cell receptor beta chains reported below all come from one sample, sequenced in a study of CXCR3-negative and CXCR3-positive naive CD8 T cells. Libraries were UMI-labeled 5' RACE TRB cDNA. No DNA is given; TCRdb re-called the 5' RACE reads and lists each CDR3 protein once. This sample's clone table lists about 56,000 distinct CDR3 sequences. Specimen: memory CD8+ T cells from blood. All receptors derive from a human donor in good health. Some clones in this sample may be carry-over from other donors' samples.

The V and J genes are TRBV7-6 and TRBJ2-1. The CDR3 is made up of 11 amino acids. CDR1 and CDR2 from the germline V gene are SGHVS and FNYEAQ. The CDR3 loop reads CASSSNGVQFF. The entire variable domain, with the rest obtained from reference TRBV7-6 and TRBJ2-1, is as follows: GAGVSQSPRYKVTKRGQDVALRCDPISGHVSLYWYRQALGQGPEFLTYFNYEAQQDKSGLPNDRFSAERPEGSISTLTIQRTEQRDSAMYRCASSSNGVQFFGPGTRLTVL.

The V call is TRBV5-1, the J call TRBJ2-1. CDR1 SGHRS and CDR2 YFSETQ come from the germline V gene. This CDR3 spans 15 amino acids. The CDR3 sequence: CASSLARVSYNEQFF.

The rearrangement links TRBV6-2 or TRBV6-3 to TRBJ2-3; TCRdb gives TRBD2 as the D gene, but with no DNA this cannot be confirmed. This CDR3 contains 15 residues. The germline V gene has CDR1 MNHEY and CDR2 SVGEGT. The CDR3 reads CASSFSGGAVDTQYF.

The genes are TRBV27 and TRBJ2-1; with no DNA, the TCRdb D assignment of TRBD1 cannot be verified. From germline, CDR1 is MNHEY and CDR2 SMNVEV (reference sequence). The CDR3 has 14 residues. The CDR3 sequence: CASSDQDRVYEQFF.

The rearrangement uses TRBV6-4 and TRBJ2-3; TCRdb selects TRBD2, and the lack of DNA leaves this call unchecked. Germline V CDR1 and CDR2: MRHNA, SNTAGT. The CDR3 length is 13 residues. Here the CDR3 reads CASSLGGADTQYF.